These 17 T cell receptor beta chains originate from one sample sequenced in a study of human T cells and chemical hapten exposure. Time point denoted: pre-sensitization, week 0. Treatment here: therapeutic diphenylcyclopropenone sensitization with weekly scalp DPC. One entry per CDR3 protein results from TCRdb running MiXCR on the RACE reads. The sample has 150,000 to 200,000 distinct CDR3 sequences, 25% to 35% seen once. The sample was whole blood, taken in connection with sensitization to the hapten diphenylcyclopropenone (DPC). These receptors were taken from a woman under 40 with alopecia areata. Some clones in this sample may be carry-over from other donors' samples.

In its sample, this clonotype was seen once. The chain employs TRBV7-2 and TRBJ2-3; 7 nucleotides agree with TRBD2. V gave up 2 bases and J gave up 2 bases; unmatched junction bases: 7. CDR3 length: 16 residues. Per the germline V gene, CDR1 is SGHTA and CDR2 is FQGNSA. CDR3 amino acids: CASSLSASGPTDTQYF. CDR3 in DNA: TGTGCCAGCAGCTTATCTGCTAGCGGACCCACAGATACGCAGTATTTT. Looking up the rest from reference TRBV7-2 and TRBJ2-3 gives the full variable domain: GAGVSQSPSNKVTEKGKDVELRCDPISGHTALYWYRQSLGQGLEFLIYFQGNSAPDKSGLPSDRFSAERTGGSVSTLTIQRTQQEDSAVYLCASSLSASGPTDTQYFGPGTRLTVL.

This clonotype was counted only a few times. The V and J genes are TRBV4-3 and TRBJ1-4; a possible D gene is TRBD1 (5 bases). Germline assignment: CDR1 LGHNA and CDR2 YSLEER. Trimming took 0 bases from V and 4 from J, leaving 12 bases between them. This CDR3 spans 16 amino acids. CDR3 loop: CASSQDGAGLNEKLFF. CDR3 nucleotides: TGCGCCAGCAGCCAAGACGGGGCGGGGCTTAATGAAAAACTGTTTTTT.

V and J are TRBV5-1 and TRBJ2-5; D uncertain. This CDR3 is built from 14 residues. The V end was cut by 0 bases, the J end by 1 base, with 7 bases between. Germline loops: CDR1 SGHRS, CDR2 YFSETQ. The CDR3 DNA reads as TGCGCCAGCAGCTTGGTTCCGACCCAAGAGACCCAGTACTTC. It is translated as CASSLVPTQETQYF. The whole variable domain, remainder taken from reference TRBV5-1 and TRBJ2-5, is KAGVTQTPRYLIKTRGQQVTLSCSPISGHRSVSWYQQTPGQGLQFLFEYFSETQRNKGNFPGRFSGRQFSNSRSEMNVSTLELGDSALYLCASSLVPTQETQYFGPGTRLLVL.

In DNA, the CDR3 is TGTGCCAGCAGCAAAACGTTGAGCTCCTACGAGCAGTACTTC. As protein: CASSKTLSSYEQYF. The chain has TRBV21-1 and TRBJ2-7. TRBV21-1 is described as a pseudogene. This CDR3 contains 14 residues.

This clonotype was seen a handful of times. V is TRBV20-1 and J is TRBJ2-1; D gene ambiguous. Germline loops: CDR1 DFQATT, CDR2 SNEGSKA (reference sequence). V lost 1 base, J lost 0 bases, and 10 bases lay in between. CDR3 length: 15 residues. CDR3 sequence reads: CSARGLWSSYNEQFF. CDR3 bases: TGCAGTGCTAGAGGACTCTGGAGCTCCTACAATGAGCAGTTCTTC.

This clonotype was detected a few times. The V and J genes are TRBV19 and TRBJ2-5; D may match TRBD1 or TRBD2 (5 bases each). The germline V gene encodes CDR1 LNHDA and CDR2 SQIVND (reference sequence). The V end was cut by 6 bases, the J end by 2 bases, with 16 bases between. This CDR3 is built from 15 residues. Here the CDR3 reads CASRQGRMPQETQYF. The CDR3 DNA reads TGTGCCAGTAGGCAGGGACGGATGCCGCAAGAGACCCAGTACTTC.

This clonotype was counted a few times. The J gene is TRBJ1-1, the V gene TRBV29-1, with D perhaps TRBD1 (5 bases). The CDR3 runs to 14 residues. CDR1 and CDR2 from the germline V gene are SQVTM and ANQGSEA. V lost 6 bases, J lost 6 bases, and 20 bases lay in between. The CDR3 DNA reads as TGCAGCGTAATGATGACAGTTGGGGAATCTGAAGCTTTCTTT. This gives the protein CSVMMTVGESEAFF.

The chain employs TRBV3-1 and TRBJ2-7; 9 nucleotides match TRBD1. The germline V gene encodes CDR1 LGHDT and CDR2 YNNKEL (reference sequence). The CDR3 covers 15 residues. Germline trimming cut 5 bases from V and 4 bases from J; bases unmatched to any gene: 9. CDR3 region: CASSTRTGAEYEQYF. Written as DNA, the CDR3 is TGTGCCAGCAGCACCCGGACAGGGGCCGAATACGAGCAGTACTTC.

V and J are TRBV9 and TRBJ2-5, with unresolved D. CDR1 SGDLS and CDR2 YYNGEE come from the germline V gene. V lost 3 bases and J lost 0, with 6 bases in between. CDR3 length: 13 residues. The CDR3 is CASSAHNQETQYF. The CDR3 DNA reads TGTGCCAGCAGCGCTCATAACCAAGAGACCCAGTACTTC.

This clonotype has at least ten counts. The V gene is TRBV29-1, the J gene TRBJ2-1; D not certain. Germline assignment: CDR1 SQVTM and CDR2 ANQGSEA. The length of the CDR3 is 14 residues. The V end was cut by 2 bases, the J end by 1 base, with 9 bases between. The CDR3, as DNA: TGCAGCGTTGAAAGGGTAGCTTCCTACAATGAGCAGTTCTTC. This translates into CSVERVASYNEQFF.

V gene TRBV28 combines with J gene TRBJ2-6; D possibly matches TRBD1 or TRBD2 (5 bases each). The V end was cut by 7 bases, the J end by 2 bases, with 18 bases between. CDR3 size: 17 residues. Germline V gene sequence: CDR1 MDHEN, CDR2 SYDVKM. The CDR3 reads CASTPREGLAGANVLTF. CDR3 coding DNA: TGTGCCAGCACCCCAAGAGAGGGGTTGGCTGGGGCCAACGTCCTGACTTTC.

The chain couples TRBV5-1 to TRBJ2-1; 9 nucleotides agree with TRBD1. The CDR3 is 16 amino acids. The germline V gene encodes CDR1 SGHRS and CDR2 YFSETQ. V shed 4 bases, J shed 5 bases, and the junction held 10 bases outside the gene matches. In DNA form, the CDR3 reads TGCGCCAGCAGCCCTACGAGGGACAGGGTCAACAATGAGCAGTTCTTC. Residues: CASSPTRDRVNNEQFF. Full variable domain (rest looked up from reference TRBV5-1 and TRBJ2-1): KAGVTQTPRYLIKTRGQQVTLSCSPISGHRSVSWYQQTPGQGLQFLFEYFSETQRNKGNFPGRFSGRQFSNSRSEMNVSTLELGDSALYLCASSPTRDRVNNEQFFGPGTRLTVL.

The chain combines TRBV28 with TRBJ2-3, with no clear D. The V and J ends lost 3 bases and 1 base respectively, with 20 bases between them. CDR3 length: 18 residues. The germline V gene encodes CDR1 MDHEN and CDR2 SYDVKM. CDR3 bases: TGTGCCAGCAGTTTCCAACCCTCTCTTAGGTCTCGCACAGATACGCAGTATTTT. Translation: CASSFQPSLRSRTDTQYF. Combining the CDR3 with reference TRBV28 and TRBJ2-3 gives the whole variable domain DVKVTQSSRYLVKRTGEKVFLECVQDMDHENMFWYRQDPGLGLRLIYFSYDVKMKEKGDIPEGYSVSREKKERFSLILESASTNQTSMYLCASSFQPSLRSRTDTQYFGPGTRLTVL.

CDR3 loop: CASIKTPGGINTEAFF. In DNA, the CDR3 is TGTGCCAGCATCAAAACCCCCGGGGGTATCAACACTGAAGCTTTCTTT. The chain recombines TRBV12-3 or TRBV12-4 with TRBJ1-1; maybe TRBD1 (5 bases). CDR3 length: 16 residues. The ends were cut back, 7 bases at V and 2 bases at J, with 20 bases in the middle.

Only a few counts were recorded for this clonotype. CDR3 residues: CASSPGTSIETQYF. As DNA, the CDR3 is TGTGCCAGCAGCCCCGGGACTAGCATAGAGACCCAGTACTTC. The V and J genes are TRBV7-9 and TRBJ2-5; 9 bases are a match to TRBD2. Per germline, CDR1 SEHNR and CDR2 FQNEAQ (reference sequence). Trimming removed 5 bases from V and 4 bases from J; junction bases left unmatched: 5. The CDR3 has 14 residues.

This clonotype was counted at least ten times. J is TRBJ1-5 and V is TRBV5-5; D ambiguous. V lost 2 bases, J lost 7 bases, and 10 bases lay in between. The germline V gene has CDR1 SGHKS and CDR2 YYEKEE (reference sequence). This CDR3 region has 13 residues. The CDR3 DNA is TGTGCCAGCAGCTTCGCTCAGTTCCAGCCCCAGCATTTT. Translating gives CASSFAQFQPQHF.

The V gene is TRBV6-2 or TRBV6-3, the J gene TRBJ2-7, with 7 bases identical to TRBD1. Germline assignment: CDR1 MNHEY and CDR2 SVGEGT. CDR3 length: 16 residues. After removal of 0 bases from V and 4 bases from J, the junction contained 9 bases not matched to a gene. CDR3 amino acids: CASSYSGTEKGYEQYF. The CDR3, as DNA: TGTGCCAGCAGTTACTCCGGGACAGAGAAGGGTTACGAGCAGTACTTC.